The source of this T cell receptor (beta chain) is a study of control samples from healthy donors and cancer patients. The method was immunoSEQ multiplex PCR; TCRdb's version includes in-frame clones alone and lacks a portion of them. Of 71,000 or so clones in the sample, roughly 86% are singletons; the top ten hold about 19%. V lost 4 bases and J lost 0; bases outside the gene matches: 4. The CDR3 runs to 17 residues. Germline values: CDR1 LGHDT, CDR2 YNNKEL (reference sequence). Sequenced: PBMCs. The chain recombines TRBV3-1 (or the pseudogene TRBV3-2) with TRBJ2-6, with TRBD1 matching over 9 bases. This receptor was obtained from a man aged 60 to 69 with lung cancer. The CDR3 loop is CASSRGQGSSGANVLTF. The CDR3 nucleotides read TGTGCCAGCAGCCGCGGACAGGGGAGCTCTGGGGCCAACGTCCTGACTTTC.